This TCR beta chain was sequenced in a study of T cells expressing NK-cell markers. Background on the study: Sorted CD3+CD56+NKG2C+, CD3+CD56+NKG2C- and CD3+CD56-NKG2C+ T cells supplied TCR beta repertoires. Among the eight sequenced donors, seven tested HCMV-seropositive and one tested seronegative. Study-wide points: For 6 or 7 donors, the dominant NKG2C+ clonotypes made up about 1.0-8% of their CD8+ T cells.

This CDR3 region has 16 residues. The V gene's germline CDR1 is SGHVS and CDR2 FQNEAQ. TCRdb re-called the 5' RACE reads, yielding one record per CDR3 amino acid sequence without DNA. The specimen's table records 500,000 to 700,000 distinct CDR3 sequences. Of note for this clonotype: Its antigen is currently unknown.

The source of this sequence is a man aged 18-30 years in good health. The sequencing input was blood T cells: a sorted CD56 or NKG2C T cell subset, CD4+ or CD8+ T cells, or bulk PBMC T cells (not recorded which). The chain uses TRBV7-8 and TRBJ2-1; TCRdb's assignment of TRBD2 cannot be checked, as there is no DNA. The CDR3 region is CASSSAGTSVNNEQFF.